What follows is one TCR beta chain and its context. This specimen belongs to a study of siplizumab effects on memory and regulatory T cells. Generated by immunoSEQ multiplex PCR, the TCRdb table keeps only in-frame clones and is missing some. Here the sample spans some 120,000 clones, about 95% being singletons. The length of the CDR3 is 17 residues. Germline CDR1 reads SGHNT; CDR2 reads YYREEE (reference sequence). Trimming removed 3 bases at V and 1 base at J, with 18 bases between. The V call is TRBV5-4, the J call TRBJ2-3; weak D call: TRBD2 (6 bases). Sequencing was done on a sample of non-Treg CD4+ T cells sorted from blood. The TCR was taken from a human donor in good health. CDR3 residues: CASSSGVSGPGTDTQYF. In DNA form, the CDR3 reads TGTGCCAGCAGCTCCGGGGTTAGCGGACCTGGCACAGATACGCAGTATTTT.